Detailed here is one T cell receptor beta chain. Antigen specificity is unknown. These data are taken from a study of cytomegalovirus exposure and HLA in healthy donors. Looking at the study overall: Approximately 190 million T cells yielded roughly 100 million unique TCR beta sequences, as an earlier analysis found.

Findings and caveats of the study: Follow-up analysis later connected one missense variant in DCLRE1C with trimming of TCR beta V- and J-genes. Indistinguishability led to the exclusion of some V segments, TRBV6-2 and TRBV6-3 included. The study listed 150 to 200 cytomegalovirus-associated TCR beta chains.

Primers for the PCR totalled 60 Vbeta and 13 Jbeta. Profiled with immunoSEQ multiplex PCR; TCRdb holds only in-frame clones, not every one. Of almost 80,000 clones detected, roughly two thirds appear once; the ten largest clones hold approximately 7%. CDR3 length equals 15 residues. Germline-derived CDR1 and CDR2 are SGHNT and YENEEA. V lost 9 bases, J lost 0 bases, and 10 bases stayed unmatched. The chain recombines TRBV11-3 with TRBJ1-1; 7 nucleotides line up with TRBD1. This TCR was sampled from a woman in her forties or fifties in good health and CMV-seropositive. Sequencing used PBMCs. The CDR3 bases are TGTGCCAGACCTCTTCCGGGACAGATGAACACTGAAGCTTTCTTT. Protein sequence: CARPLPGQMNTEAFF.